Listed here are 17 T cell receptor beta chains from one sample, sequenced in a study of blood T cell repertoires in COVID-19. The data were produced by immunoSEQ multiplex PCR, yet TCRdb's version contains in-frame clones alone and is incomplete. The sample includes about 210,000 clones, 92% of them seen just once. Sequencing was performed on peripheral blood. These receptors were taken from a man younger than 40 with acute or convalescent COVID-19.

V gene TRBV6-4 combines with J gene TRBJ1-2; 11 nucleotides agree with TRBD1. The germline V gene has CDR1 MRHNA and CDR2 SNTAGT. The V segment lost 6 bases and the J segment 7 bases; nucleotides outside the gene matches: 13. CDR3 length: 16 residues. As DNA, the CDR3 is TGTGCCAGCAGCGAGCGTACCGGACAGGGGGCCAGTGGCTACACCTTC. It codes for CASSERTGQGASGYTF.

This sequence joins TRBV12-5 and TRBJ2-1; D not certain. The V end was cut by 6 bases, the J end by 1 base, with 7 bases between. The CDR3 spans 13 residues. CDR1 is LGHNT and CDR2 is FRNRAP in the germline V gene. The CDR3 loop reads CASGIGSYNEQFF. In DNA form, the CDR3 reads TGTGCTAGTGGGATCGGGTCCTACAATGAGCAGTTCTTC.

The chain couples TRBV28 to TRBJ2-1; TRBD1 matches 10 bases. V lost 8 bases to trimming and J lost 9 bases; unmatched junction nucleotides: 7. This CDR3 contains 13 residues. Germline CDR1 is MDHEN and CDR2 is SYDVKM. The CDR3, as DNA: TGTGCCAGCCTGACAGGGGGCTTCGGTGAGCAGTTCTTC. This gives the protein CASLTGGFGEQFF.

The rearrangement joins TRBV19 to TRBJ2-1; perhaps TRBD1 as D (6 bases). CDR3 length: 15 residues. Germline V gives CDR1 LNHDA, CDR2 SQIVND (reference sequence). Trimming left V 2 bases short and J 2 bases short, with 10 bases between. Here the CDR3 reads CASSIQGLAYNEQFF. The CDR3 nucleotides read TGTGCCAGTAGTATACAGGGGTTAGCCTACAATGAGCAGTTCTTC.

The chain uses TRBV11-2 and TRBJ2-2; TRBD2 might be the D (5 bases). Germline V gene sequence: CDR1 SGHAT, CDR2 FQNNGV. The CDR3 extends over 14 amino acids. The V and J ends lost 4 bases and 6 bases respectively, with 12 bases between them. For the CDR3, the DNA is TGTGCCAGCAGCTACATTAGTAGCGCCGGGGAGCTGTTTTTT. Residues: CASSYISSAGELFF.

The chain links TRBV7-2 to TRBJ2-3; 11 nucleotides line up with TRBD2. Germline CDR1 reads SGHTA; CDR2 reads FQGNSA. The CDR3 loop spans 17 amino acids. The ends lost 8 bases at V and 7 bases at J; junction bases unmatched: 17. As DNA, the CDR3 is TGTGCCAGCTCCCAAGGGTCGCTAGCGGGAGGATCAAATACGCAGTATTTT. Its translation is CASSQGSLAGGSNTQYF.

The chain employs TRBV2 and TRBJ2-7, with 10 positions matching TRBD1. J lost 2 bases, V lost 9 bases, and 7 bases had no gene match. Germline V lookup: CDR1 SNHLY, CDR2 FYNNEI. The CDR3 runs 14 residues. The CDR3 DNA follows: TGTGCCAGAAGGGGACAGGGGCCAACCTACGAGCAGTACTTC. Protein product: CARRGQGPTYEQYF.

V and J are TRBV12-3 or TRBV12-4 and TRBJ2-7, with D possibly TRBD2 on 5 matching bases. The CDR3 consists of 13 residues. Trimming removed 5 bases from V and 7 bases from J, with 15 bases in between. Here the CDR3 reads CASSRWMTGEQYF. DNA for the CDR3: TGTGCCAGCAGTCGATGGATGACGGGGGAGCAGTACTTC.

This chain links TRBV11-2 with TRBJ2-2; a weak D match, TRBD1 (5 bases). The CDR3 contains 16 residues. Trimming pared 4 bases from V and 1 base from J, leaving 13 bases between. Germline V CDR1 and CDR2: SGHAT, FQNNGV. CDR3 DNA sequence: TGTGCCAGCAGCTCGGTCCTACAGGAGAACACCGGGGAGCTGTTTTTT. Amino acid sequence: CASSSVLQENTGELFF.

The chain combines TRBV30 with TRBJ2-7; D is uncertain. The CDR3 is made up of 12 amino acids. Germline V gene lookup returns CDR1 GTSNPN and CDR2 SVGIG (reference sequence). The V and J ends lost 0 bases and 4 bases respectively, with 7 bases between them. The CDR3 coding sequence is TGTGCCTGGAGTGTACAAGTGTACGAGCAGTACTTC. Encoded protein: CAWSVQVYEQYF.

Notes on this clone: Relative to the germline gene, one junction end is altered; a read error may explain this. The V gene is TRBV5-8, the J gene TRBJ1-3, with 7 bases fitting TRBD1. The germline gives CDR1 SGHTS, CDR2 YDEGEE. This CDR3 contains 15 residues. DNA of the CDR3: TGTGCCAGCAGGTTGGGACAGTTCTCTGGAAACACCATATATTTT. It translates to CASRLGQFSGNTIYF.

This chain joins TRBV5-1 and TRBJ2-1; 11 nucleotides agree with TRBD2. Trimming at V came to 3 bases and at J to 8 bases, leaving 7 bases not matched to a gene. The CDR3 runs 15 residues. The germline V gene has CDR1 SGHRS and CDR2 YFSETQ. The DNA of the CDR3 is TGCGCCAGCAGCTCCTTAGCGGGAGGGCCCGATGAGCAGTTCTTC. Translated: CASSSLAGGPDEQFF.

V usage is TRBV30 and J usage is TRBJ1-1, with 11 nucleotides matching TRBD1. Losses at the gene ends were 3 bases for V and 7 bases for J; bases not matched to a gene: 7. The CDR3 runs 14 residues. CDR1 GTSNPN and CDR2 SVGIG come from the germline V gene (reference sequence). The CDR3 coding sequence is TGTGCCTGGAGCTTAGGACAGGGGGCGAGTGAAGCTTTCTTT. Protein: CAWSLGQGASEAFF.

The V call is TRBV5-1, the J call TRBJ2-1; 13 positions agree with TRBD2. With V trimmed by 4 bases and J by 5 bases, 6 bases remained unmatched. CDR3 length: 16 residues. Per germline, CDR1 SGHRS and CDR2 YFSETQ. Written as DNA, the CDR3 is TGCGCCAGCAGCCAGCTACTAGCGGGGGGGAACAATGAGCAGTTCTTC. Its translation: CASSQLLAGGNNEQFF.

The chain uses TRBV30 and TRBJ1-1; possible D gene TRBD1, 5 bases. The ends were cut back, 7 bases at V and 6 bases at J, with 21 bases in the middle. This CDR3 has 14 amino acids. CDR1 and CDR2 from the germline V gene are GTSNPN and SVGIG (reference sequence). CDR3 bases: TGTGCCTCAACGGGGGAACCCCCTTGGTCTGAAGCTTTCTTT. Translated, it gives CASTGEPPWSEAFF.

This clone was recorded only once. The chain is built from TRBV5-8 and TRBJ2-1; 7 bases match TRBD2. The CDR3 has 14 residues. V lost 0 bases, J lost 7 bases, and 4 bases stayed unmatched. CDR1 is SGHTS and CDR2 is YDEGEE in the germline V gene. CDR3: CASSLDRGGNEQFF. In nucleotides, the CDR3 is TGTGCCAGCAGCTTGGACCGGGGAGGGAATGAGCAGTTCTTC.

This chain connects TRBV14 to TRBJ1-2, with D hard to call. This CDR3 comprises 12 residues. Trimming shortened V by 0 bases and J by 5 bases, and 4 bases separated the two germline ends. Germline loops: CDR1 SGHDN, CDR2 FVKESK. CDR3 DNA: TGTGCCAGCAGCCAAGATTCGTATGGCTACACCTTC. Amino acid sequence: CASSQDSYGYTF.